The 21 T cell receptor beta chains reported below all come from one sample, sequenced in a study of blood T cells in healthy people across ages. Through a sample-barcoded 5' primer and a J-beta primer mix, a second PCR was run for roughly 6 to 11 cycles. MiXCR, applied by TCRdb to the 5' RACE reads, yields one record per CDR3 protein. The sample has about 780,000 distinct CDR3 sequences, more than 35% seen once. The sequencing sample was made of blood. Receptors were obtained from a man older than 75 in good health.

This clonotype was observed a few times. This sequence joins TRBV20-1 and TRBJ2-1; TRBD2 agrees at 12 bases. The CDR3 runs to 16 residues. The germline V gene encodes CDR1 DFQATT and CDR2 SNEGSKA (reference sequence). V was pared by 5 bases and J by 3 bases, with 8 bases of the junction left unmatched. This CDR3 reads CSASPGLAGYYNEQFF. The CDR3, as DNA: TGCAGTGCTTCACCGGGACTAGCGGGCTACTACAATGAGCAGTTCTTC.

V and J are TRBV20-1 and TRBJ1-5; D is unclear. The length of the CDR3 is 14 residues. Per germline, CDR1 DFQATT and CDR2 SNEGSKA (reference sequence). V was shortened by 1 base and J by 2 bases, with 9 bases between the two germline ends. The CDR3 region is CSARGGWGNQPQHF. The CDR3 region has the DNA TGCAGTGCTAGAGGGGGATGGGGCAATCAGCCCCAGCATTTT.

This chain's CDR3 is CSAIDRVKGNQPQHF. In DNA, the CDR3 is TGCAGTGCTATAGACCGCGTGAAGGGGAATCAGCCCCAGCATTTT. V gene TRBV20-1 combines with J gene TRBJ1-5; the D gene is possibly TRBD1 (5 bases). CDR1 and CDR2 from the germline V gene are DFQATT and SNEGSKA (reference sequence). V shed 4 bases and J shed 4 bases, with 17 bases lying between them. This CDR3 region has 15 residues.

CDR3 in amino acids: CASSEWFGSQETQYF. The CDR3 region has the DNA TGTGCCAGCAGTGAATGGTTCGGAAGCCAAGAGACCCAGTACTTC. V gene TRBV25-1 combines with J gene TRBJ2-5; unclear D gene. Deletions cut 1 base from V and 1 base from J, with 10 bases between. The CDR3 runs 15 residues. Looked up from germline, CDR1 is MGHDK and CDR2 is SYGVNS. The full variable domain, with the rest looked up from reference TRBV25-1 and TRBJ2-5, is EADIYQTPRYLVIGTGKKITLECSQTMGHDKMYWYQQDPGMELHLIHYSYGVNSTEKGDLSSESTVSRIRTEHFPLTLESARPSHTSQYLCASSEWFGSQETQYFGPGTRLLVL.

V is TRBV12-3 or TRBV12-4 and J is TRBJ2-4, with 10 bases identical to TRBD2. The trim removed 2 bases at V and 13 bases at J, leaving 8 bases unmatched. The CDR3 extends over 14 amino acids. CDR3 protein: CASSLSGGAREQYF. The CDR3 nucleotides read TGTGCCAGCAGTTTAAGCGGGGGGGCGAGGGAGCAGTACTTC.

This chain joins TRBV5-1 and TRBJ2-6; tentative D call: TRBD1 (5 bases). The CDR3 consists of 18 residues. Germline assignment: CDR1 SGHRS and CDR2 YFSETQ. V lost 0 bases to trimming and J lost 1 base, with 14 bases between them. For the CDR3, the DNA is TGCGCCAGCAGCTTGGCCAAGGGCAGGGCGTCTGGGGCCAACGTCCTGACTTTC. It encodes CASSLAKGRASGANVLTF. Variable domain in full (rest from reference TRBV5-1 and TRBJ2-6): KAGVTQTPRYLIKTRGQQVTLSCSPISGHRSVSWYQQTPGQGLQFLFEYFSETQRNKGNFPGRFSGRQFSNSRSEMNVSTLELGDSALYLCASSLAKGRASGANVLTFGAGSRLTVL.

The V and J genes are TRBV18 and TRBJ1-2; 9 bases are a match to TRBD1. The trim removed 3 bases at V and 0 bases at J, leaving 5 bases unmatched. CDR1 and CDR2 from the germline V gene are KGHSH and LQKENI. This CDR3 has 16 residues. The DNA of the CDR3 is TGTGCCAGCTCACCCGGACAGGGGTATTCTAACTATGGCTACACCTTC. This translates into CASSPGQGYSNYGYTF.

This clonotype was seen more than once but under ten times. V usage is TRBV20-1 and J usage is TRBJ2-3; TRBD2 agrees at 8 bases. The CDR3 runs to 16 residues. Germline V lookup: CDR1 DFQATT, CDR2 SNEGSKA (reference sequence). The V segment lost 1 base and the J segment 3 bases; nucleotides outside the gene matches: 9. The CDR3 spells CSARVQASGFTDTQYF. Here the CDR3 DNA reads TGCAGTGCTAGAGTTCAGGCTAGCGGGTTTACAGATACGCAGTATTTT.

This chain uses TRBV7-9 with TRBJ1-6; D not resolved. The CDR3 length is 13 residues. The ends were cut back, 5 bases at V and 10 bases at J, with 12 bases in the middle. Germline loops: CDR1 SEHNR, CDR2 FQNEAQ (reference sequence). The CDR3 sequence: CASSAIVGSPLHF. The CDR3, as DNA: TGTGCCAGCAGCGCCATCGTTGGGTCACCCCTCCACTTT. Combining the CDR3 with reference TRBV7-9 and TRBJ1-6 gives the whole variable domain DTGVSQNPRHKITKRGQNVTFRCDPISEHNRLYWYRQTLGQGPEFLTYFQNEAQLEKSRLLSDRFSAERPKGSFSTLEIQRTEQGDSAMYLCASSAIVGSPLHFGNGTRLTVT.

The rearrangement links TRBV7-8 to TRBJ2-3, with 15 bases matching TRBD2. The junction had 7 bases not matched to a gene; V was cut back by 10 bases and J by 8 bases. The CDR3 has 14 amino acids. Germline V CDR1 and CDR2: SGHVS, FQNEAQ. CDR3 in DNA: TGTGCCACGGGACTAGCGGGGGGAACGGGTACGCAGTATTTT. Its translation is CATGLAGGTGTQYF.

This chain uses TRBV6-6 with TRBJ2-2; D gene unclear. With 6 bases removed from V and 10 bases from J, the gap between germline ends came to 9 bases. This CDR3 spans 11 amino acids. The germline gives CDR1 MNHNY, CDR2 SVGAGI (reference sequence). The CDR3 DNA is TGTGCCAGCAGCCCGGACCTGGAGCTGTTTTTT. This gives the protein CASSPDLELFF.

This clonotype was seen only a few times. V is TRBV7-8 and J is TRBJ2-1, with 7 bases identical to TRBD2. Looked up from germline, CDR1 is SGHVS and CDR2 is FQNEAQ. V lost 0 bases and J lost 10; bases outside the gene matches: 9. This CDR3 region has 15 residues. CDR3 protein: CASSLAVGGVREQFF. CDR3 nucleotide sequence: TGTGCCAGCAGCTTAGCTGTGGGGGGGGTCAGAGAGCAGTTCTTC.

This sequence joins TRBV28 and TRBJ2-1; the D is unclear. CDR3 length: 17 residues. The V and J ends lost 4 bases and 1 base respectively, with 17 bases between them. Germline V gene data show CDR1 as MDHEN and CDR2 as SYDVKM. The CDR3 coding sequence is TGTGCCAGCAGTTACAGATTGGGTAAACATTCCTACAATGAGCAGTTCTTC. Translated, it gives CASSYRLGKHSYNEQFF.

Worth noting for this clonotype: A read error may explain this, as a much larger clone is one base away. V and J are TRBV9 and TRBJ2-5, with no clear D. This CDR3 has 15 amino acids. CDR1 and CDR2 from the germline V gene are SGDLS and YYNGEE. V shed 3 bases and J shed 4 bases, with 16 bases lying between them. DNA of the CDR3: TGTGCCAGCAGCGCTCGGGCCGTGCGAAGAGAGACCCAGTACTTC. It translates to CASSARAVRRETQYF.

This clonotype was seen ten or more times. This sequence joins TRBV5-1 and TRBJ2-7; 7 bases agree with TRBD1. The CDR3 runs to 15 residues. The germline gives CDR1 SGHRS, CDR2 YFSETQ. The trim removed 4 bases at V and 5 bases at J, leaving 12 bases unmatched. Here the CDR3 DNA reads TGCGCCAGCAGCCCGCAGACAGGGATTTACGACGAGCAGTACTTC. Translated, it gives CASSPQTGIYDEQYF.

This clonotype was counted a few times. The chain employs TRBV2 and TRBJ2-1, with 8 bases lining up with TRBD2. The CDR3 extends over 16 amino acids. V was clipped by 5 bases and J by 4 bases; unmatched bases: 10. In germline, CDR1 is SNHLY, CDR2 FYNNEI. CDR3 in DNA: TGTGCCAGCAGTTTCCGCGGTAGCGGGGCTTACAATGAGCAGTTCTTC. Protein: CASSFRGSGAYNEQFF.

The rearrangement uses TRBV12-3 or TRBV12-4 and TRBJ2-7, with D unresolved. The CDR3 is 13 amino acids. V was cut by 4 bases and J by 4 bases, with 11 bases left in between. The CDR3 is CASSSYRRYEQYF. The CDR3 DNA reads as TGTGCCAGCAGTTCATACCGAAGGTACGAGCAGTACTTC.

The rearrangement joins TRBV12-3 or TRBV12-4 to TRBJ2-3; D tentatively fits TRBD1 or TRBD2 (5 bases each). Trimming took 7 bases from V and 4 from J, leaving 18 bases between them. This CDR3 comprises 15 residues. CDR3 residues: CASNPLGSRADTQYF. The CDR3 DNA follows: TGTGCCAGCAACCCATTGGGGAGCAGGGCAGATACGCAGTATTTT.

In the case of this clonotype: A junction boundary mismatches the germline segment, possibly from a read error. V and J are TRBV5-1 and TRBJ2-2; D uncertain. The germline V gene has CDR1 SGHRS and CDR2 YFSETQ. The CDR3 runs to 14 residues. CDR3 nucleotides: TGCGCCTGCAGCCTCCGGTGGGAAACCGGGGAGCTGTTTTTT. Its protein product is CACSLRWETGELFF.

J is TRBJ2-4 and V is TRBV27; D may be TRBD1 or TRBD2 (7 bases each). Germline CDR1 MNHEY, CDR2 SMNVEV (reference sequence). V lost 7 bases to trimming and J lost 1 base, with 20 bases between them. The CDR3 runs to 17 residues. The CDR3 sequence is CASTSLIRGGAKNIQYF. The CDR3 DNA reads as TGTGCCAGCACCTCACTCATCAGGGGGGGGGCCAAAAACATTCAGTACTTC.

This rearrangement joins TRBV25-1 to TRBJ2-3; weak D call: TRBD2 (6 bases). V lost 10 bases to trimming and J lost 5 bases, with 28 bases between them. The germline V gene has CDR1 MGHDK and CDR2 SYGVNS. The length of the CDR3 is 17 residues. The CDR3, as DNA: TGTGCCACCGCGGAGGGATGGTCGACGACGCGCATAGATACGCAGTATTTT. Its translation: CATAEGWSTTRIDTQYF.